The clone carrying this T cell receptor (beta chain) was seen repeatedly, ten times or more. Its antigen is undetermined. Molecular barcoded adaptors covering alpha/delta and beta/gamma chains were used on approximately 400 ng RNA. MiXCR was run by TCRdb on the reads, yielding one entry per CDR3 protein. This table holds more than 55,000 distinct CDR3 sequences, roughly 19% found once. This sample stems from a study of read filtering for tumor transcriptome and immune sequencing. About the study: R-ISS stage counts were fewer than ten for I, approximately 15 for II, about 7 for III.

Study observations and caveats: This fraction held mixed bone marrow immune cells after CD138-negative sorting. About four fifths of IR-seq clonotypes had a single read, yet these held approximately 3.5% of reads.

The CDR3 runs to 15 residues. V shed 5 bases, J shed 4 bases, and the junction held 4 bases outside the gene matches. Germline CDR1 MDHEN, CDR2 SYDVKM. The J gene is TRBJ2-3, the V gene TRBV28, with 12 bases lining up with TRBD2. The sample was a population of CD138-negative cells sorted from bone marrow. This TCR came from a donor over 35 with multiple myeloma. CDR3 nucleotide sequence: TGTGCCAGCAGTGTACGACTAGCGGGAGCAGATACGCAGTATTTT. It is translated as CASSVRLAGADTQYF.